This T cell receptor beta chain emerged from a study of blood T cell repertoires in COVID-19. About the research overall: T cells, B-cell-depleted T cells, or PBMCs provided the cDNA or gDNA that served as material.

This clone was recorded once. As originally analysed: Reference gene primer amplification yielded estimated nucleated cell counts. The table came from immunoSEQ multiplex PCR; TCRdb's copy has only in-frame clones and leaves some out. V and J calls and clone size are given by that table; D and trimming were obtained from the DNA. The repertoire holds over 130,000 clones, around 83% seen once, with less than 4.5% in the top ten. Sequencing was performed on peripheral blood. The source of this sequence is a woman at least 80 years old with acute or convalescent COVID-19.

In nucleotides, the CDR3 is TGTGCCAGCAGTTCCCTTACGAGCTCCTATAATTCACCCCTCCACTTT. This sequence encodes CASSSLTSSYNSPLHF. The J gene is TRBJ1-6, the V gene TRBV2, with D unresolved. This CDR3 spans 16 amino acids. V shed 5 bases and J shed 0 bases, with 11 bases lying between them. Per germline, CDR1 SNHLY and CDR2 FYNNEI.